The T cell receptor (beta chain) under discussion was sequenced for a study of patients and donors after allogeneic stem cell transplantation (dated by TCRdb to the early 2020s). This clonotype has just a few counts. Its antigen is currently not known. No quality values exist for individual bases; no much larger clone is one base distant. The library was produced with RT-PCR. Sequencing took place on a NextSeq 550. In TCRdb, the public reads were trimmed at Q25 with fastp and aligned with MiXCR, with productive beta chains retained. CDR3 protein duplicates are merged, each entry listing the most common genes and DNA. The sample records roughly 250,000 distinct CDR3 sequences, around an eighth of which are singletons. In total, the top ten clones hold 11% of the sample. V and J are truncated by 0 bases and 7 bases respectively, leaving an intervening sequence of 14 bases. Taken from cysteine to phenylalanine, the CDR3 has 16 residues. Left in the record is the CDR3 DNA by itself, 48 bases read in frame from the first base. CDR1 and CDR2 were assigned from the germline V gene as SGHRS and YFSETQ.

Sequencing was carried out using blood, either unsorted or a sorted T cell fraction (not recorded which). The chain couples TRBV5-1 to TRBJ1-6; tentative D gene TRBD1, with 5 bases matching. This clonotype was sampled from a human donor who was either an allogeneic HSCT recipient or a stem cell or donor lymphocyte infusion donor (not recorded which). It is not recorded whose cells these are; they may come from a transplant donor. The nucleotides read TGCGCCAGCAGCTTGGCGGGGGAAGGAGCCAATTCACCCCTCCACTTT. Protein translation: CASSLAGEGANSPLHF.